This T cell receptor (beta chain) is drawn from a study of OX40 agonist ivuxolimab in advanced cancers. Describing the broader study: Ivuxolimab, which targeted the costimulatory receptor OX40 (CD134), was an agonistic, fully human IgG2 monoclonal antibody. Intravenous ivuxolimab was administered to patients every 2 weeks at six dose levels: 0.01, 0.1, 0.3, 1.5, 3 and 10 mg/kg. Among the roughly 54 dose-escalation patients, around 20 had hepatocellular carcinoma, 15 or so melanoma, 9 renal cell carcinoma and 9 head and neck cancer. The dose-escalation cohort was roughly 87% male with a mean age of about 60 years, ranging from roughly 20 to 80. Patients were allowed to have had prior anti-PD-1, anti-PD-L1 or anti-CTLA-4 therapy, and approximately 40% of the dose-escalation patients had been treated with checkpoint inhibitors. Three dose-escalation patients achieved partial responses, one with hepatocellular carcinoma and two with cutaneous melanoma. Peripheral TCRbeta sequencing aimed to test whether ivuxolimab altered TCR sequence diversity and caused clonal T-cell expansion. The monotherapy dose-escalation portion (N of about 50 patients) of the phase I ivuxolimab trial is reported in the paper. Points the paper makes about the study in general: At doses of 0.1 to 3.0 mg/kg, clonal expansion of both CD4+ and CD8+ blood T cells was observed from baseline to week 6. In the 0.1-3.0 mg/kg groups, partial responders had among the lowest normalized peripheral clonal expansion, particularly in CD8+ T cells. After ivuxolimab, CD8+ T cells had more expanded clones than CD4+ T cells on average. The antigen specificity of the peripheral T cells that underwent clonal expansion was not determined. Low levels of normalized T-cell clonal expansion were also seen in some patients who did not respond.

The trial excluded patients who had a history of autoimmune disease or who were on systemic immunosuppression. Peripheral blood for TCR sequencing was drawn from every dose cohort at baseline, at cycle 4 day 1 and at cycle 7 day 1. Samples came from an open-label, multicenter, first-in-human phase I dose-escalation trial of ivuxolimab. Adults with locally advanced or metastatic melanoma, renal cell carcinoma, hepatocellular carcinoma or head and neck squamous cell carcinoma were enrolled in the trial. Before TCR sequencing, CD4+ T cells and CD8+ T cells from peripheral blood were sorted into separate populations. Including cysteine and phenylalanine, the CDR3 has 18 amino acids. This entry keeps only the CDR3 DNA: 54 bases, framed from base 1. Looking up the germline V gene (reference sequence) yields CDR1 LNHDA and CDR2 SQIVND. V loses 7 bases of germline sequence and J loses 3 bases, and the interval between the two ends is 25 bases.

To sequence the TCRbeta CDR3 region, genomic DNA was isolated from the sorted cells. The immunoSEQ Assay was used for sequencing of TCRbeta CDR3 regions. Imported from immuneACCESS, the table was reduced by TCRdb to in-frame sequences with V and J called. These copies leave out some clones; in studies compared against another copy, an unresolved V gene accounts for under half, and the cause of the remainder is not known. For this sample the table gives around 79,000 clones, of which around nine tenths were detected only once. 0.68% of the sample is taken by the ten largest. A remark on this clone: Its antigen is still unknown. No qualities accompany the bases; no much larger clone lies one base away.

The material was CD4+ or CD8+ T cells sorted from blood, obtained in a trial of the OX40 agonist ivuxolimab. The chain links TRBV19 with TRBJ1-5; matching of 5 bases hints at TRBD1 as the D gene. The receptor was isolated from an adult with an advanced solid tumor such as melanoma, head and neck, liver or kidney cancer. At the DNA level, the sequence is TGTGCCAGTACACCAAGACCGGCGCTGGCAGGGTACAATCAGCCCCAGCATTTT. This yields the protein CASTPRPALAGYNQPQHF. With the rest looked up from the reference TRBV19 and TRBJ1-5 genes rather than sequenced, the full variable domain is DGGITQSPKYLFRKEGQNVTLSCEQNLNHDAMYWYRQDPGQGLRLIYYSQIVNDFQKGDIAEGYSVSREKKESFPLTVTSAQKNPTAFYLCASTPRPALAGYNQPQHFGDGTRLSIL.